The clone carrying this T cell receptor (beta chain) came up a few times. Its target is not known. The CDR3 is 12 residues long. The V end lost 4 bases, the J end lost 6 bases, and 13 bases lay between the germline ends. The germline V gene encodes CDR1 DFQATT and CDR2 SNEGSKA (reference sequence). This sample stems from a study of response to subunit inactivated influenza vaccine. TCRdb ran MiXCR on the RT-PCR reads and lists one entry per CDR3 protein. This table holds about 700,000 distinct CDR3 sequences, approximately 13% found once. General observations from the study: It was suggested by the authors that few new T cells are recruited by each seasonal influenza vaccination.

The source material was PBMCs from blood, sampled 14 days before vaccination. J is TRBJ2-7 and V is TRBV20-1; D is undetermined. This clonotype originated in a man aged 45-60 years who received an inactivated influenza vaccine. CDR3 DNA: TGCAGTGCTACCGACTTGGGGTTCGAGCAGTACTTC. Its protein product is CSATDLGFEQYF.